This T cell receptor beta chain was obtained from a study of cytomegalovirus exposure and HLA in healthy donors. Study details: Across roughly 400 genotyped donors, 81% landed in the Caucasian-associated ancestry cluster. Notes on the study in general: Earlier analysis found most TCR beta V segments productive about 87% or about 30% of the time. Equally common other TCR beta chains were less clonally expanded than HLA-associated ones, a later analysis found.

As to this clone: Its antigen is not known.

The PCR employed 60 Vbeta primers together with 13 Jbeta primers. Using immunoSEQ multiplex PCR, the repertoire was profiled, and TCRdb retains in-frame clones only, with some absent. The sample has roughly 140,000 clones, around 80% seen once. Germline V gene lookup returns CDR1 MNHNS and CDR2 SASEGT. This CDR3 spans 14 amino acids. Input material: PBMCs. The rearrangement links TRBV6-1 to TRBJ2-5; possibly TRBD1 for D (6 bases). The tail of the sequence fits TRBJ2-7 better, so the J call may be wrong. This TCR was recovered from a female donor in good health and CMV-seronegative. The CDR3 reads CASSARTVSYEQYF. For the CDR3, the DNA is TGTGCCAGCAGTGCTCGGACAGTTTCCTACGAGCAGTACTTC.